This T cell receptor (beta chain) comes out of a study of T cell repertoires in cytomegalovirus infection. On the study more broadly: TCR beta signatures that were public indicated CMV infection and matching HLA type. Study conclusions and caveats: There were HLA-C-restricted CMV-specific TCR beta clonotypes dominating the ex vivo response. There were carriers of CMV plus the relevant HLA, and cumulative public TCR beta family frequency identified them.

Trimming took off 0 bases at V and 0 bases at J, with 12 bases between the two ends. Germline assignment: CDR1 SNHLY and CDR2 FYNNEI. The CDR3 is made up of 17 amino acids. Using its own MiXCR run on the reads, TCRdb lists one record per CDR3 protein. The sample lists hundreds of thousands of distinct CDR3 sequences; 20% to 25% were seen once. This clonotype has more than one count but fewer than ten. Its antigen is not identified. The J gene is TRBJ2-1, the V gene TRBV2; no clear D. The source of this sequence is a human donor in good health (CMV status not recorded). Some clones in this sample may be carry-over from other donors' samples. The sequenced material came from CD8+ T cells from PBMCs. CDR3 nucleotide sequence: TGTGCCAGCAGTGAAGCCCGGTTACTGTTCTCCTACAATGAGCAGTTCTTC. Residues: CASSEARLLFSYNEQFF. The full variable domain, rest sourced from reference TRBV2 and TRBJ2-1, is EPEVTQTPSHQVTQMGQEVILRCVPISNHLYFYWYRQILGQKVEFLVSFYNNEISEKSEIFDDQFSVERPDGSNFTLKIRSTKLEDSAMYFCASSEARLLFSYNEQFFGPGTRLTVL.